This TCR beta chain was sequenced for a study of blood T cell repertoires in COVID-19. About the research overall: COVID-19 samples collected from the United States, Italy and Spain covered acute and convalescent phases.

In the study's own analysis: Amplified reference gene primers provided the basis for estimating nucleated cell counts. The protocol was immunoSEQ multiplex PCR, while the TCRdb copy is restricted to in-frame clones and leaves out a portion. V, J and clone size are those of that table, while D and trimming were read from the DNA. The repertoire consists of around 260,000 clones, with 80% to 90% occurring once and the leading ten covering about 3%. CDR1 is MNHNS, CDR2 SASEGT, per germline. CDR3 size: 16 residues. V gave up 0 bases and J gave up 0 bases, with 9 bases separating them. The genes are TRBV6-1 and TRBJ1-3; D is unclear. Material: peripheral blood. The receptor comes from a woman aged 25 to 39 with active or convalescent COVID-19. CDR3 bases: TGTGCCAGCAGTGAAGCGATAGATTTCTCTGGAAACACCATATATTTT. This translates into CASSEAIDFSGNTIYF.